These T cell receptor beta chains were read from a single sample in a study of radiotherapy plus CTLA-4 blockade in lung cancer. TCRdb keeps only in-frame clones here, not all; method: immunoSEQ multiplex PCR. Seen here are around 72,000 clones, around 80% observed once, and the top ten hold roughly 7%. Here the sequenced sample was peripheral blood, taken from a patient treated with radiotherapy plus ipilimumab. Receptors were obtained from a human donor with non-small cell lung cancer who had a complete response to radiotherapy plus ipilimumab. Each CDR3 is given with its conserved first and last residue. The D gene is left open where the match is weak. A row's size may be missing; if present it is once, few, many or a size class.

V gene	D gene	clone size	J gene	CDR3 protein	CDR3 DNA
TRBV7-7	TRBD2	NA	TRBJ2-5	CASSAGLAGGFQETQYF	TGTGCTAGCAGCGCGGGACTAGCGGGGGGCTTCCAAGAGACCCAGTACTTC
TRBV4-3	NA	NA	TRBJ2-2	CASSQDLGQNTGELFF	TGCGCCAGCAGCCAAGATCTGGGACAAAACACCGGGGAGCTGTTTTTT
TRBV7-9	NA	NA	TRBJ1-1	CASSSEGMNTEAFF	TGTGCCAGCAGCTCGGAGGGCATGAACACTGAAGCTTTCTTT
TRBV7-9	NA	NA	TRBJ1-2	CASSIRFDSYGYTF	TGTGCCAGCAGCATTAGATTCGACAGCTATGGCTACACCTTC
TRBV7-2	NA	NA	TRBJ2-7	CASSLGTTSEQYF	TGTGCCAGCAGCTTAGGGACCACTTCCGAGCAGTACTTC
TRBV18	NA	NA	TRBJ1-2	CASSPSLGGREDGYTF	TGTGCCAGCTCACCATCTCTAGGAGGCAGGGAAGATGGCTACACCTTC
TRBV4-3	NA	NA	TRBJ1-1	CASSQDDREAFF	TGCGCCAGCAGCCAAGATGACAGGGAAGCTTTCTTT
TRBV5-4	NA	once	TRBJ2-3	CASSTRGDSTDTQYF	TGTGCCAGCAGCACGAGGGGGGATAGCACAGATACGCAGTATTTT
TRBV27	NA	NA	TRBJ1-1	CATRRTAKQNTEAFF	TGTGCCACCCGCCGGACAGCTAAACAAAACACTGAAGCTTTCTTT
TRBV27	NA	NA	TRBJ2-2	CASSPWRTNTGELFF	TGTGCCAGCAGTCCCTGGCGGACGAACACCGGGGAGCTGTTTTTT
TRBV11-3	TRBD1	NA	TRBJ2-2	CASSYTGARPGELFF	TGTGCCAGCAGTTATACAGGGGCTAGACCCGGGGAGCTGTTTTTT
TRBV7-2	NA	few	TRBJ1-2	CASSSPSLERDYGYTF	TGTGCCAGCAGCTCACCCAGCCTCGAAAGAGACTATGGCTACACCTTC
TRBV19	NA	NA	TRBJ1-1	CASRGRDGRPGNTEAFF	TGTGCCAGTAGAGGTAGGGACGGACGACCCGGGAACACTGAAGCTTTCTTT
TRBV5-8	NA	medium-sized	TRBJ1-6	CASTFYTGYSPLHF	TGTGCCAGCACCTTCTATACAGGGTATTCACCCCTCCACTTT
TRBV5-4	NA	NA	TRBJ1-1	CASSFWGTEAFF	TGTGCCAGCAGCTTCTGGGGCACTGAAGCTTTCTTT
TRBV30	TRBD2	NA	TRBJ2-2	CAWRHASGTNTGELFF	TGTGCCTGGAGGCACGCTAGCGGAACGAACACCGGGGAGCTGTTTTTT
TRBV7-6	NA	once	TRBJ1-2	CASSLETSRGYTF	TGTGCCAGCAGCTTGGAAACATCTCGTGGCTACACCTTC
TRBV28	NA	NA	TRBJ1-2	CASSSRQSFYGYTF	TGTGCCAGCAGTTCTCGACAGTCCTTCTATGGCTACACCTTC
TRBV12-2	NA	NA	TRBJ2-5	CASRLAGGESQGARETQYF	TGTGCAAGTCGCTTAGCGGGTGGGGAAAGTCAGGGGGCACGAGAGACCCAGTACTTC
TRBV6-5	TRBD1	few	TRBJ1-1	CASSYDRGVTEAFF	TGTGCCAGCAGCTACGACAGGGGAGTTACTGAAGCTTTCTTT
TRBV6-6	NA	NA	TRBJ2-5	CASSAATKETQYF	TGTGCCAGCAGCGCAGCCACGAAAGAGACCCAGTACTTC
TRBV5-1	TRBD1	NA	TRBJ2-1	CASSRNTGTGYNEQFF	TGCGCCAGCAGTCGGAATACCGGGACAGGGTACAATGAGCAGTTCTTC
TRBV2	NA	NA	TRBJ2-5	CASTPEMAAQETQYF	TGTGCCAGCACACCTGAGATGGCCGCCCAAGAGACCCAGTACTTC
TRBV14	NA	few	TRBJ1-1	CASSQGVRNTEAFF	TGTGCCAGCAGCCAAGGAGTCAGGAACACTGAAGCTTTCTTT
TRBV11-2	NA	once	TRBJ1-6	CASSRPGRYNSPLHF	TGTGCCAGCAGCCGCCCGGGGCGGTATAATTCACCCCTCCACTTT
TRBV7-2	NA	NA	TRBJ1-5	CASSPRGGNQPQHF	TGTGCCAGCAGCCCTAGGGGGGGCAATCAGCCCCAGCATTTT
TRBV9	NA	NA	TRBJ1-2	CASSVDNYGYTF	TGTGCCAGCAGCGTAGATAACTATGGCTACACCTTC
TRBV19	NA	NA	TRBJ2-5	CASSIAGGRGETQYF	TGTGCCAGTAGTATAGCGGGGGGCCGGGGAGAGACCCAGTACTTC
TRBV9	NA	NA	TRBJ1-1	CASSVGDRLNTEAFF	TGTGCCAGCAGCGTAGGCGACAGATTGAACACTGAAGCTTTCTTT
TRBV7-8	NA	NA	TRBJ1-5	CASRLGRTDYNQPQHF	TGTGCCAGCAGACTGGGGAGGACAGACTACAATCAGCCCCAGCATTTT
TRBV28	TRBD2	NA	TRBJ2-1	CASNDYKGLAGENEQFF	TGTGCCAGCAACGACTACAAGGGACTAGCGGGAGAGAATGAGCAGTTCTTC
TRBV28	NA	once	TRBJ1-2	CASSLSRGNGYTF	TGTGCCAGCAGTTTGTCCAGGGGAAATGGCTACACCTTC
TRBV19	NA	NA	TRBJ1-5	CANSPLRGNSNQPQHF	TGTGCCAATAGTCCCCTGCGAGGGAATAGCAATCAGCCCCAGCATTTT
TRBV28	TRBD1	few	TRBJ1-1	CASSLYSGTGSTEAFF	TGTGCCAGCAGTTTATATAGCGGGACAGGGAGCACTGAAGCTTTCTTT
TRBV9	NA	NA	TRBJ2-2	CASSPSTGTGELFF	TGTGCCAGCAGCCCATCAACAGGGACCGGGGAGCTGTTTTTT
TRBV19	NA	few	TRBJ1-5	CASSTGVQPQHF	TGTGCCAGTAGTACAGGGGTTCAGCCCCAGCATTTT
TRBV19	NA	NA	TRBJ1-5	CASSIDRQGTNQPQHF	TGTGCCAGTAGTATAGATCGGCAGGGGACCAATCAGCCCCAGCATTTT
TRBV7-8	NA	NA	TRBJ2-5	CASSLTATLTRETQYF	TGTGCCAGCAGCTTAACCGCAACGCTTACACGGGAGACCCAGTACTTC
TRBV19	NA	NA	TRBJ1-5	CASSTTGTRGNQPQHF	TGTGCCAGTAGTACAACCGGGACCCGGGGCAATCAGCCCCAGCATTTT
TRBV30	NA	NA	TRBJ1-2	CAWSGVSQGFGYTF	TGTGCCTGGAGTGGGGTCAGCCAAGGGTTTGGCTACACCTTC
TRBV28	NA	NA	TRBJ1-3	CASSAPTSSSGNTIYF	TGTGCCAGCAGTGCCCCGACTTCCAGCTCTGGAAACACCATATATTTT
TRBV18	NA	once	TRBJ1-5	CASSPPGRISNQPQHF	TGTGCCAGCTCACCACCGGGACGGATTAGCAATCAGCCCCAGCATTTT
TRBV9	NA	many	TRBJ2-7	CASSPGQSSYEQYF	TGTGCCAGCAGCCCGGGGCAGTCGTCCTACGAGCAGTACTTC
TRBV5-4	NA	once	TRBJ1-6	CASSLGREAFSPLHF	TGTGCCAGCAGCTTGGGACGGGAGGCCTTTTCACCCCTCCACTTT
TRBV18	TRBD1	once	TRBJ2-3	CASSPPGQGSDTQYF	TGTGCCAGCTCACCTCCGGGACAGGGGTCAGATACGCAGTATTTT
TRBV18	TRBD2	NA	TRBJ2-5	CASSPLSGRSQETQYF	TGTGCCAGCTCACCTTTAAGCGGGAGGAGTCAAGAGACCCAGTACTTC
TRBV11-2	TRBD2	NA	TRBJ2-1	CATYGGVTNEQFF	TGTGCCACCTACGGGGGGGTAACAAATGAGCAGTTCTTC
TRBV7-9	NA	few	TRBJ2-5	CASSLGSSLGTQYF	TGTGCCAGCAGTCTCGGTAGTAGTCTCGGGACCCAGTACTTC